The 29 T cell receptor beta chains reported below all come from one sample, sequenced in a study of T cell repertoires in cytomegalovirus infection. Via MiXCR, TCRdb re-called the reads, giving one row per CDR3 protein. The sample records about 100,000 distinct CDR3 sequences, about a quarter being singletons. Material: CD8+ T cells from PBMCs. Source of these receptors: a human donor in good health (CMV status not recorded). Some clones in this sample may be carry-over from other donors' samples.

This chain links TRBV15 with TRBJ2-4; D remains ambiguous. Trimming took 1 base from V and 0 from J, leaving 10 bases between them. CDR1 is LNHNV and CDR2 is YYDKDF in the germline V gene (reference sequence). This CDR3 comprises 16 residues. As DNA, the CDR3 is TGTGCCACCAGCAGAGCCCCGGACGGAGCCAAAAACATTCAGTACTTC. It translates to CATSRAPDGAKNIQYF.

This clonotype was observed at least ten times. V gene TRBV28 combines with J gene TRBJ1-5; possibly TRBD1 for D (6 bases). This CDR3 region has 16 residues. The V and J ends lost 4 bases and 7 bases respectively, with 20 bases between them. Per the germline V gene, CDR1 is MDHEN and CDR2 is SYDVKM. CDR3 bases: TGTGCCAGCAGTTCTCCGAGGGGGGCGGTAGAACAGCCCCAGCATTTT. Translating it yields CASSSPRGAVEQPQHF.

The rearrangement joins TRBV18 to TRBJ1-1, with D uncertain. This CDR3 has 14 residues. Germline V gives CDR1 KGHSH, CDR2 LQKENI. V lost 3 bases, J lost 1 base, and 9 bases lay in between. CDR3 residues: CASSPTDGNTEAFF. CDR3 nucleotides: TGTGCCAGCTCACCGACGGACGGGAACACTGAAGCTTTCTTT.

In its sample, this clonotype was seen once. A read error may explain this, as a much larger clone is one base away. The chain uses TRBV6-1 and TRBJ1-2, with D possibly being TRBD1 (6 bases). Germline V gives CDR1 MNHNS, CDR2 SASEGT. The V end lost 0 bases, the J end lost 4 bases, and 18 bases lay between the germline ends. The CDR3 totals 17 residues. The CDR3 sequence is CASSEATKRDTSYGYTF. CDR3 bases: TGTGCCAGCAGTGAAGCTACGAAGAGGGACACATCCTATGGCTACACCTTC.

The rearrangement uses TRBV6-2 or TRBV6-3 and TRBJ2-2; unclear D gene. Germline CDR1 MNHEY, CDR2 SVGEGT. CDR3 size: 12 residues. V lost 5 bases, J lost 8 bases, and 9 bases lay in between. In DNA form, the CDR3 reads TGTGCCAGCAGTGGACCCACTGGGGAGCTGTTTTTT. Translation: CASSGPTGELFF.

The chain carries TRBV2 and TRBJ2-7; D perhaps matches TRBD2 (6 bases). The V end lost 10 bases, the J end lost 0 bases, and 16 bases lay between the germline ends. Germline CDR1 and CDR2: SNHLY and FYNNEI. The CDR3 contains 14 residues. Here the CDR3 reads CATQRARSSYEQYF. As DNA, the CDR3 is TGTGCCACACAGCGGGCGAGAAGCTCCTACGAGCAGTACTTC. Complete variable domain (other parts from reference TRBV2 and TRBJ2-7): EPEVTQTPSHQVTQMGQEVILRCVPISNHLYFYWYRQILGQKVEFLVSFYNNEISEKSEIFDDQFSVERPDGSNFTLKIRSTKLEDSAMYFCATQRARSSYEQYFGPGTRLTVT.

The sample holds a few counts of this clonotype. The V gene is TRBV6-1, the J gene TRBJ1-4; 7 nucleotides align to TRBD1. V shed 5 bases, J shed 0 bases, and the junction held 6 bases outside the gene matches. CDR1 MNHNS and CDR2 SASEGT come from the germline V gene. The CDR3 consists of 16 residues. CDR3 nucleotide sequence: TGTGCCAGCAGTCAGACAGGGTTTACAACTAATGAAAAACTGTTTTTT. It specifies CASSQTGFTTNEKLFF.

There are many counts of this clonotype. This chain joins TRBV7-8 and TRBJ1-5; D ambiguous. Germline V gene data show CDR1 as SGHVS and CDR2 as FQNEAQ. V lost 5 bases, J lost 0 bases, and 8 bases lay in between. The CDR3 consists of 14 residues. CDR3 region: CASSPGSSNQPQHF. The DNA of the CDR3 is TGTGCCAGCAGCCCAGGTAGTAGCAATCAGCCCCAGCATTTT.

This clonotype was observed a few times. This chain connects TRBV7-8 to TRBJ2-4; D is ambiguous. The CDR3 runs 14 residues. The germline V and J ends were trimmed by 5 bases and 8 bases, with 16 bases remaining between them. Germline V gives CDR1 SGHVS, CDR2 FQNEAQ. This CDR3 reads CASSLDTRAYIQYF. CDR3 coding DNA: TGTGCCAGCAGCCTCGACACCCGTGCGTACATTCAGTACTTC. Combining the CDR3 with reference TRBV7-8 and TRBJ2-4 gives the whole variable domain GAGVSQSPRYKVAKRGQDVALRCDPISGHVSLFWYQQALGQGPEFLTYFQNEAQLDKSGLPSDRFFAERPEGSVSTLKIQRTQQEDSAVYLCASSLDTRAYIQYFGAGTRLSVL.

This clonotype was detected a few times. V is TRBV13 and J is TRBJ2-1; unclear D gene. V was trimmed by 4 bases and J by 12 bases, leaving 13 bases between them. Germline lookup yields CDR1 PRHDT and CDR2 FYEKMQ (reference sequence). The CDR3 covers 12 residues. Here the CDR3 DNA reads TGTGCCAGCAGCTCCTCAGGTCCCCGGCAGTTCTTC. Its protein is CASSSSGPRQFF.

This clonotype appeared once. The chain employs TRBV7-3 and TRBJ2-1; 9 bases map to TRBD1. The CDR3 is 14 residues long. The V and J ends lost 8 bases and 6 bases, in that order; junction bases with no gene match: 8. The germline V gene has CDR1 SGHTA and CDR2 FQGTGA. The CDR3 spells CASQGTGLVNEQFF. CDR3 nucleotides: TGTGCCAGCCAGGGGACAGGGTTAGTCAATGAGCAGTTCTTC.

The V and J genes are TRBV11-2 and TRBJ2-5; 10 positions agree with TRBD2. This CDR3 contains 18 residues. CDR1 and CDR2 from the germline V gene are SGHAT and FQNNGV. With V trimmed by 2 bases and J by 2 bases, 11 bases remained unmatched. CDR3 region: CASSLFWPSGRRQETQYF. The CDR3 region has the DNA TGTGCCAGCAGCTTATTCTGGCCTAGCGGGAGAAGGCAAGAGACCCAGTACTTC.

This chain uses TRBV28 with TRBJ1-4; TRBD1 aligns across 7 bases. The CDR3 totals 20 residues. J lost 1 base, V lost 1 base, and 15 bases had no gene match. Germline loops: CDR1 MDHEN, CDR2 SYDVKM. CDR3 nucleotides: TGTGCCAGCAGTTTATTCCGACAGGGCTCAAACCCCCTAACTAATGAAAAACTGTTTTTT. This translates into CASSLFRQGSNPLTNEKLFF.

V and J are TRBV18 and TRBJ1-1; possible D gene TRBD1, 6 bases. With 6 bases removed from V and 1 base from J, the gap between germline ends came to 21 bases. Germline-derived CDR1 and CDR2 are KGHSH and LQKENI. The CDR3 contains 17 residues. CDR3 protein: CASSFTGTRLTNTEAFF. The CDR3 bases are TGTGCCAGCTCGTTCACCGGGACAAGGCTCACGAACACTGAAGCTTTCTTT.

This chain joins TRBV19 and TRBJ2-1; D call uncertain. The CDR3 covers 16 residues. V was trimmed by 4 bases and J by 1 base, leaving 14 bases between them. Germline V gives CDR1 LNHDA, CDR2 SQIVND (reference sequence). The CDR3 sequence is CASSSYTSRSYNEQFF. The CDR3 nucleotides are TGTGCCAGTAGTAGTTACACCTCCCGTTCCTACAATGAGCAGTTCTTC.

The chain uses TRBV11-2 and TRBJ2-2; the D is unclear. V lost 0 bases to trimming and J lost 5 bases, with 7 bases between them. The CDR3 sequence is 14 residues long. The germline gives CDR1 SGHAT, CDR2 FQNNGV. The CDR3 DNA reads as TGTGCCAGCAGCTTAGATTATAGTACCGGGGAGCTGTTTTTT. It specifies CASSLDYSTGELFF.

This chain joins TRBV2 and TRBJ2-7; D not certain. This CDR3 is 14 amino acids long. Trimming removed 8 bases at V and 7 bases at J, with 21 bases between. The germline gives CDR1 SNHLY, CDR2 FYNNEI. In nucleotides, the CDR3 is TGTGCCAGCCTCAGGCCAACGTCTGTGCAGGAGCAGTACTTC. Translated: CASLRPTSVQEQYF. Variable domain in full (rest from reference TRBV2 and TRBJ2-7): EPEVTQTPSHQVTQMGQEVILRCVPISNHLYFYWYRQILGQKVEFLVSFYNNEISEKSEIFDDQFSVERPDGSNFTLKIRSTKLEDSAMYFCASLRPTSVQEQYFGPGTRLTVT.

This clonotype was counted only a few times. The chain links TRBV6-6 to TRBJ1-1; TRBD1 agrees at 12 bases. V dropped 2 bases and J dropped 3; count of bases not matched to a gene: 7. The germline CDR1 and CDR2 sequences are MNHNY and SVGAGI (reference sequence). This CDR3 has 17 residues. This CDR3 is CASSYVRDRGLDTEAFF. The CDR3 bases are TGTGCCAGCAGTTACGTCCGGGACAGGGGGCTCGACACTGAAGCTTTCTTT.

V usage is TRBV19 and J usage is TRBJ1-2, with no clear D. The CDR3 runs 15 residues. V was shortened by 5 bases and J by 2 bases, with 15 bases between the two germline ends. Germline lookup yields CDR1 LNHDA and CDR2 SQIVND (reference sequence). CDR3 coding DNA: TGTGCCAGTAGTGCCTCTCCTGCGCAGAACTATGGCTACACCTTC. Translation gives CASSASPAQNYGYTF.

The chain has TRBV2 and TRBJ2-5; TRBD2 agrees at 13 bases. The CDR3 is made up of 16 amino acids. Germline assignment: CDR1 SNHLY and CDR2 FYNNEI. The ends lost 3 bases at V and 5 bases at J; junction bases unmatched: 6. The CDR3 coding sequence is TGTGCCAGCAGTGAGCTACTAGCGGGGGGGCTGGAGACCCAGTACTTC. It translates to CASSELLAGGLETQYF.

In its sample, this clonotype was seen a few times. The J gene is TRBJ1-2, the V gene TRBV6-2 or TRBV6-3; D remains ambiguous. Germline CDR1 and CDR2: MNHEY and SVGEGT. This CDR3 is built from 17 residues. V was trimmed by 3 bases and J by 1 base, leaving 18 bases between them. CDR3: CASSYLSVKDLNYGYTF. CDR3 DNA sequence: TGTGCCAGCAGTTATTTGTCGGTGAAGGACCTTAACTATGGCTACACCTTC.

This clonotype was found many times. The chain uses TRBV7-2 and TRBJ2-6; 8 bases are shared with TRBD1. The CDR3 runs to 16 residues. Germline CDR1 and CDR2: SGHTA and FQGNSA. With V trimmed by 5 bases and J by 2 bases, 5 bases remained unmatched. The CDR3 DNA reads as TGTGCCAGCAGCCCGACAGGGGATCCTGGGGCCAACGTCCTGACTTTC. Translating it yields CASSPTGDPGANVLTF.

This chain links TRBV7-9 with TRBJ1-1; maybe TRBD1 (6 bases). The germline V and J ends were trimmed by 6 bases and 1 base, with 21 bases remaining between them. The CDR3 runs 17 residues. The germline V gene encodes CDR1 SEHNR and CDR2 FQNEAQ (reference sequence). The CDR3 reads CASRNRALPIGNTEAFF. CDR3 DNA: TGTGCCAGCAGAAACAGGGCCCTCCCTATCGGGAACACTGAAGCTTTCTTT.

V gene TRBV7-9 combines with J gene TRBJ2-3, with a weak D call TRBD2 (5 bases). CDR3 length equals 15 residues. The germline V gene has CDR1 SEHNR and CDR2 FQNEAQ (reference sequence). V lost 8 bases and J lost 2, with 17 bases in between. The DNA for the CDR3 is TGTGCCAGCTCTCCCCGCGACTATATCACAGATACGCAGTATTTT. Amino acid sequence: CASSPRDYITDTQYF.

There are a few counts of this clonotype. The chain is built from TRBV29-1 and TRBJ1-1; unclear D gene. Trimming stripped 7 bases from V and 5 bases from J, with 11 bases between. CDR1 is SQVTM and CDR2 is ANQGSEA in the germline V gene. CDR3 size: 11 residues. The CDR3 protein is CSGVGGTEAFF. The CDR3 coding sequence is TGCAGCGGAGTTGGAGGGACTGAAGCTTTCTTT.

This sequence joins TRBV9 and TRBJ2-5; TRBD2 aligns across 8 bases. The CDR3 length is 15 residues. V shed 0 bases and J 2 bases; nucleotides not matched to a gene: 3. Per germline, CDR1 SGDLS and CDR2 YYNGEE. The CDR3 region has the DNA TGTGCCAGCAGCGTAGCTACTAGCGGACAAGAGACCCAGTACTTC. Translation gives CASSVATSGQETQYF.

This clonotype was counted at least ten times. This chain links TRBV7-2 with TRBJ2-1; D remains unclear. The CDR3 has 12 residues. Trimming cost V 3 bases and J 6 bases, with 6 bases left between them. Looked up from germline, CDR1 is SGHTA and CDR2 is FQGNSA. In DNA, the CDR3 is TGTGCCAGCAGCTTTTCTAGCAATGAGCAGTTCTTC. It encodes CASSFSSNEQFF.

The rearrangement uses TRBV19 and TRBJ2-2, with 7 bases that match TRBD1. CDR1 LNHDA and CDR2 SQIVND come from the germline V gene (reference sequence). With V trimmed by 4 bases and J by 5 bases, 7 bases remained unmatched. This CDR3 region has 15 residues. The CDR3 protein is CASSTLGQQTGELFF. The DNA of the CDR3 is TGTGCCAGTAGTACCCTGGGACAGCAAACCGGGGAGCTGTTTTTT. Full variable domain (rest looked up from reference TRBV19 and TRBJ2-2): DGGITQSPKYLFRKEGQNVTLSCEQNLNHDAMYWYRQDPGQGLRLIYYSQIVNDFQKGDIAEGYSVSREKKESFPLTVTSAQKNPTAFYLCASSTLGQQTGELFFGEGSRLTVL.

The chain carries TRBV7-6 and TRBJ2-7; D is ambiguous. CDR3 length equals 14 residues. Trimming stripped 7 bases from V and 2 bases from J, with 15 bases between. Germline V gene sequence: CDR1 SGHVS, CDR2 FNYEAQ. The CDR3 is CASTPGSQTYEQYF. The CDR3 region has the DNA TGTGCCAGCACGCCAGGCAGCCAGACCTACGAGCAGTACTTC. The whole variable domain, remainder taken from reference TRBV7-6 and TRBJ2-7, is GAGVSQSPRYKVTKRGQDVALRCDPISGHVSLYWYRQALGQGPEFLTYFNYEAQQDKSGLPNDRFSAERPEGSISTLTIQRTEQRDSAMYRCASTPGSQTYEQYFGPGTRLTVT.